This T cell receptor beta chain is drawn from a study of memory CD4+ T cells and cytomegalovirus serostatus. Looking at the study overall: This sample comes from healthy Belgian adults, fewer than ten CMV seropositive, under 25 seronegative.

V lost 0 bases to trimming and J lost 1 base, with 14 bases between them. Per germline, CDR1 LNHNV and CDR2 YYDKDF (reference sequence). This CDR3 region has 17 residues. The sort gate was single viable CD3+CD4+CD8-CD45RO+ cells for memory CD4+ T cells. Serum IgG to CMV pp150, pp28, p38 and p52 defined serostatus. Authors' analysis steps: After removing out-of-frame reads, 2,204,828 distinct TCRbeta sequences remained. Here immunoSEQ multiplex PCR was the method, and the copy in TCRdb shows in-frame clones only, minus some. D and trimming come from the DNA, and the V and J calls and clone size come from that table. The sample consists of tens of thousands of clones, 70% to 80% of them appearing once.

This receptor was taken from an adult in good health and CMV-seronegative. The sequencing input was memory CD4+ T cells from blood. The genes are TRBV15 and TRBJ2-3; D unresolved. DNA of the CDR3: TGTGCCACCAGCAGAGATCTGGGGAACAAGGGCACAGATACGCAGTATTTT. Protein sequence: CATSRDLGNKGTDTQYF. Combining the CDR3 with reference TRBV15 and TRBJ2-3 gives the whole variable domain DAMVIQNPRYQVTQFGKPVTLSCSQTLNHNVMYWYQQKSSQAPKLLFHYYDKDFNNEADTPDNFQSRRPNTSFCFLDIRSPGLGDTAMYLCATSRDLGNKGTDTQYFGPGTRLTVL.